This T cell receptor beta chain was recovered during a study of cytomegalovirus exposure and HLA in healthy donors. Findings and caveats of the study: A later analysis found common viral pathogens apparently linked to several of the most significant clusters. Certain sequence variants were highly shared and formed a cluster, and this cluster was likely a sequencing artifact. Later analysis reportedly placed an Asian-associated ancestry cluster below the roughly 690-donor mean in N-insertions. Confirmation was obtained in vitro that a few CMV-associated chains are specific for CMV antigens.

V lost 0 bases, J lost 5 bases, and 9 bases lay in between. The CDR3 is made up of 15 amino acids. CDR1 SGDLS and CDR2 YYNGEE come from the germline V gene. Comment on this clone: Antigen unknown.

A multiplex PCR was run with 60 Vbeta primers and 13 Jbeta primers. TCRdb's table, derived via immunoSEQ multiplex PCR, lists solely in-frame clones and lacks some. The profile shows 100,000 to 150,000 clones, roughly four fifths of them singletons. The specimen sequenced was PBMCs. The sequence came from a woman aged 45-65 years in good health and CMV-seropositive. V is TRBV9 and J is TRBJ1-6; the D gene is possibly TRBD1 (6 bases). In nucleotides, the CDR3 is TGTGCCAGCAGCGTAGCTGGACAGAATAATTCACCCCTCCACTTT. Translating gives CASSVAGQNNSPLHF.